Listed here are 7 T cell receptor beta chains from one sample, sequenced in a study of blood T cell repertoires in COVID-19. Sequenced by immunoSEQ multiplex PCR; TCRdb stores in-frame clones only, minus some. The data show a few hundred thousand clones, approximately 90% seen once. Sequencing was done on a sample of PBMCs or T cells enriched from blood (not recorded which). The receptors stem from a woman between 40 and 55 years old who had been exposed to COVID-19.

The rearrangement joins TRBV7-2 to TRBJ1-4, with TRBD1 as a possible D gene (6 bases). Germline V gene lookup returns CDR1 SGHTA and CDR2 FQGNSA. The V end lost 5 bases, the J end lost 7 bases, and 14 bases lay between the germline ends. The CDR3 totals 14 residues. The CDR3 sequence is CASSPRGGGEKLFF. CDR3 sequence (DNA): TGTGCCAGCAGCCCAAGGGGGGGAGGTGAAAAACTGTTTTTT.

The chain couples TRBV7-9 to TRBJ2-3; a weak D match, TRBD2 (5 bases). Looked up from germline, CDR1 is SEHNR and CDR2 is FQNEAQ (reference sequence). V was trimmed by 5 bases and J by 7 bases, leaving 16 bases between them. CDR3 size: 14 residues. The CDR3 region has the DNA TGTGCCAGCAGCCCTACATTACTCGGGAATACGCAGTATTTT. Translation gives CASSPTLLGNTQYF. Filled out from reference TRBV7-9 and TRBJ2-3, the complete variable domain reads DTGVSQNPRHKITKRGQNVTFRCDPISEHNRLYWYRQTLGQGPEFLTYFQNEAQLEKSRLLSDRFSAERPKGSFSTLEIQRTEQGDSAMYLCASSPTLLGNTQYFGPGTRLTVL.

Only one count was recorded for this clone. This chain connects TRBV7-9 to TRBJ1-2, with 8 positions matching TRBD1. Germline V gene data show CDR1 as SEHNR and CDR2 as FQNEAQ (reference sequence). The CDR3 is 14 residues long. Trimming removed 4 bases from V and 3 bases from J; junction bases left unmatched: 4. The CDR3 DNA is TGTGCCAGCAGCTCGACAGGGGTCGACTATGGCTACACCTTC. Its translation is CASSSTGVDYGYTF.

V gene TRBV18 combines with J gene TRBJ2-7; 11 nucleotides agree with TRBD1. Germline V gene data show CDR1 as KGHSH and CDR2 as LQKENI. With V trimmed by 5 bases and J by 2 bases, 8 bases remained unmatched. This CDR3 is built from 16 residues. The CDR3 is CASSAGQGGNAYEQYF. The CDR3 coding sequence is TGTGCCAGCTCAGCGGGACAGGGGGGGAATGCCTACGAGCAGTACTTC.

This clone was seen once. The junction and the germline gene differ at one end; a read error may be behind it. V is TRBV30 and J is TRBJ1-2; 7 nucleotides line up with TRBD1. The germline gives CDR1 GTSNPN, CDR2 SVGIG (reference sequence). CDR3 size: 15 residues. CDR3 protein: CAKSQGDGPRQFLVF. CDR3 nucleotides: TGTGCCAAAAGCCAGGGGGACGGGCCTCGGCAATTTTTAGTCTTC.

The V call is TRBV19, the J call TRBJ2-3; 8 nucleotides match TRBD2. J gave up 8 bases and V 8 bases, and 3 bases lay outside the gene matches. Looked up from germline, CDR1 is LNHDA and CDR2 is SQIVND (reference sequence). The CDR3 is 11 residues long. CDR3 sequence: CASDSGVTQYF. The CDR3 bases are TGTGCCAGTGATAGCGGGGTTACGCAGTATTTT.

V gene TRBV5-1 combines with J gene TRBJ1-1, with a weak D call TRBD1 (6 bases). CDR3 length equals 16 residues. The V end was cut by 0 bases, the J end by 0 bases, with 12 bases between. From germline, CDR1 is SGHRS and CDR2 YFSETQ. The CDR3 DNA is TGCGCCAGCAGCTTGGTCAGGGGAGAACTGAACACTGAAGCTTTCTTT. Its translation is CASSLVRGELNTEAFF.